The 24 T cell receptor beta chains below come from one sample, sequenced in a study of T-cell memory formation after mild COVID-19. In TCRdb, the 5' RACE reads were re-called with MiXCR into one record per CDR3 protein. The sample has about 470,000 distinct CDR3 sequences, roughly 25% seen once. Sequenced: PBMCs or a T cell subset sorted from them (not recorded which). The receptors come from an adult woman who had mild COVID-19 (a few samples of this study predate the infection). Cell type and time point are not known.

The chain uses TRBV6-2 or TRBV6-3 and TRBJ2-4; 10 bases align to TRBD1. Germline assignment: CDR1 MNHEY and CDR2 SVGEGT. J lost 4 bases, V lost 1 base, and 1 base had no gene match. The CDR3 sequence is 15 residues long. The CDR3 region has the DNA TGTGCCAGCAGTTACTTGGGACAGGGGAAAAACATTCAGTACTTC. This sequence encodes CASSYLGQGKNIQYF.

The V call is TRBV4-2, the J call TRBJ2-1; 8 bases align to TRBD2. The CDR3 length is 16 residues. With 4 bases clipped from V and 3 bases from J, the junction kept 8 bases outside the gene matches. Germline CDR1 LGHNA, CDR2 YNFKEQ. The chain's CDR3 is CASSPREGGDYNEQFF. CDR3 sequence (DNA): TGTGCCAGCAGCCCCCGGGAGGGAGGGGACTACAATGAGCAGTTCTTC.

V and J are TRBV12-3 or TRBV12-4 and TRBJ2-3; D may be TRBD1 (6 bases). V lost 6 bases and J 2 bases, leaving 12 bases between the germline ends. CDR3 length equals 14 residues. The CDR3 protein is CASRWTDITDTQYF. The CDR3 coding sequence is TGTGCCAGCAGGTGGACAGACATCACAGATACGCAGTATTTT.

This chain connects TRBV12-3 or TRBV12-4 to TRBJ1-2; 8 nucleotides line up with TRBD1. The CDR3 is 16 amino acids. V gave up 5 bases and J gave up 4 bases; unmatched junction bases: 12. In DNA, the CDR3 is TGTGCCAGCAGTGGGACAGGCGGGCACCATGTCTATGGCTACACCTTC. Protein product: CASSGTGGHHVYGYTF.

The chain links TRBV29-1 to TRBJ2-7; D unclear. V gave up 7 bases and J gave up 0 bases, with 13 bases separating them. This CDR3 has 13 residues. Germline lookup yields CDR1 SQVTM and CDR2 ANQGSEA. CDR3 nucleotide sequence: TGCAGCGGGATTTGGACGCCCTCCTACGAGCAGTACTTC. It is translated as CSGIWTPSYEQYF.

This chain joins TRBV25-1 and TRBJ2-7, with D unresolved. Deletions cut 2 bases from V and 7 bases from J, with 9 bases between. Per germline, CDR1 MGHDK and CDR2 SYGVNS. The CDR3 has 12 residues. The CDR3 DNA sequence: TGTGCCAGCAGTGAACGGGCTGGGGAGCAGTACTTC. This codes for CASSERAGEQYF.

The chain combines TRBV20-1 with TRBJ1-4; D is uncertain. The CDR3 is 14 residues long. Trimming removed 5 bases from V and 6 bases from J, with 16 bases in between. Per the germline V gene, CDR1 is DFQATT and CDR2 is SNEGSKA (reference sequence). CDR3 sequence reads: CSAQVPWVDEKLFF. CDR3 bases: TGCAGTGCTCAAGTCCCATGGGTGGATGAAAAACTGTTTTTT.

This clonotype was seen at least ten times. The chain carries TRBV7-3 and TRBJ2-5; D is undetermined. Germline lookup yields CDR1 SGHTA and CDR2 FQGTGA. The CDR3 has 13 amino acids. V was pared by 2 bases and J by 2 bases, with 6 bases between. CDR3 bases: TGTGCCAGCAGCTTAGCCAGGCAAGAGACCCAGTACTTC. Its translation is CASSLARQETQYF.

The CDR3 region is CASSPSRQGAGANVLTF. For the CDR3, the DNA is TGTGCCAGCAGTCCGAGTCGACAGGGAGCTGGGGCCAACGTCCTGACTTTC. The chain joins TRBV6-1 to TRBJ2-6; TRBD1 agrees at 7 bases. This CDR3 spans 17 amino acids. The germline V gene has CDR1 MNHNS and CDR2 SASEGT. The V and J ends lost 5 bases and 2 bases, in that order; junction bases with no gene match: 9.

In its sample, this clonotype was seen a few times. The rearrangement uses TRBV12-3 or TRBV12-4 and TRBJ2-3; D is possibly TRBD2 (6 bases). V was shortened by 7 bases and J by 6 bases, with 20 bases between the two germline ends. The CDR3 is 15 residues long. The CDR3 DNA reads as TGTGCCAGCACCCTGGGACTGATATACAGTGATACGCAGTATTTT. The encoded protein is CASTLGLIYSDTQYF.

The V gene is TRBV7-6, the J gene TRBJ1-3; the D gene is possibly TRBD1 (6 bases). The CDR3 is 14 residues long. Trimming removed 5 bases from V and 4 bases from J, with 12 bases in between. The V gene's germline CDR1 is SGHVS and CDR2 FNYEAQ. CDR3: CASSTQGYGNTIYF. The CDR3 region has the DNA TGTGCCAGCAGCACACAGGGATACGGAAACACCATATATTTT.

V gene TRBV5-5 combines with J gene TRBJ2-2; no reliable D call. Germline CDR1 SGHKS, CDR2 YYEKEE (reference sequence). The CDR3 runs 13 residues. V was pared by 0 bases and J by 6 bases, with 6 bases between. The CDR3 DNA sequence: TGTGCCAGCAGCTTGGATTTCGCCGGGGAGCTGTTTTTT. Its translation is CASSLDFAGELFF. The full variable domain, rest sourced from reference TRBV5-5 and TRBJ2-2, is DAGVTQSPTHLIKTRGQQVTLRCSPISGHKSVSWYQQVLGQGPQFIFQYYEKEERGRGNFPDRFSARQFPNYSSELNVNALLLGDSALYLCASSLDFAGELFFGEGSRLTVL.

This clonotype was counted between two and nine times. The chain couples TRBV9 to TRBJ1-1; possible D gene TRBD1, 5 bases. Germline CDR1 SGDLS, CDR2 YYNGEE. This CDR3 has 16 residues. Trimming left V 0 bases short and J 7 bases short, with 19 bases between. The CDR3 here is CASSVGGGMGDGEAFF. CDR3 DNA: TGTGCCAGCAGCGTAGGAGGTGGAATGGGGGACGGTGAAGCTTTCTTT.

This chain uses TRBV5-1 with TRBJ2-5; a weak D match, TRBD2 (5 bases). This CDR3 is 13 amino acids long. Between the trimmed V and J ends, which lost 3 bases and 8 bases, there was a span of 14 bases. Germline CDR1 and CDR2: SGHRS and YFSETQ. Written as DNA, the CDR3 is TGCGCCAGCAGCTCGGAACAATCGGGAACCCAGTACTTC. It translates to CASSSEQSGTQYF.

This chain uses TRBV28 with TRBJ2-4; tentatively, D is TRBD2 (7 bases). Trimming cost V 7 bases and J 4 bases, with 14 bases left between them. CDR3 length equals 14 residues. Germline V CDR1 and CDR2: MDHEN, SYDVKM. The CDR3 region has the DNA TGTGCCAGCACCTCTAGGGGGGGTAAAAACATTCAGTACTTC. Amino acids: CASTSRGGKNIQYF. Complete variable domain (other parts from reference TRBV28 and TRBJ2-4): DVKVTQSSRYLVKRTGEKVFLECVQDMDHENMFWYRQDPGLGLRLIYFSYDVKMKEKGDIPEGYSVSREKKERFSLILESASTNQTSMYLCASTSRGGKNIQYFGAGTRLSVL.

There are a few counts of this clonotype. This chain uses TRBV18 with TRBJ1-5; 8 positions match TRBD1. The CDR3 covers 16 residues. V lost 6 bases, J lost 4 bases, and 11 bases stayed unmatched. From germline, CDR1 is KGHSH and CDR2 LQKENI. In nucleotides, the CDR3 is TGTGCCAGCTCCTCGGAGACAGGGGTCGGAAATCAGCCCCAGCATTTT. Its translation: CASSSETGVGNQPQHF.

A few counts support this clonotype. The CDR3 DNA reads TGTGCCAGCAGCTTAGGGGCAGGACGGGGCACAGATACGCAGTATTTT. Protein product: CASSLGAGRGTDTQYF. The rearrangement uses TRBV7-6 and TRBJ2-3; D uncertain. The CDR3 is 16 amino acids. The V and J ends lost 1 base and 1 base respectively, with 12 bases between them. The V gene's germline CDR1 is SGHVS and CDR2 FNYEAQ.

The V and J genes are TRBV4-2 and TRBJ1-2; 8 nucleotides line up with TRBD1. The CDR3 consists of 16 residues. Germline CDR1 reads LGHNA; CDR2 reads YNFKEQ. Germline trimming cut 3 bases from V and 3 bases from J; bases unmatched to any gene: 9. CDR3 bases: TGTGCCAGCAGCCAGGCCCTCGGACAGGGCGACTATGGCTACACCTTC. Translated, it gives CASSQALGQGDYGYTF.

V usage is TRBV7-9 and J usage is TRBJ1-5; D is ambiguous. Per germline, CDR1 SEHNR and CDR2 FQNEAQ (reference sequence). The CDR3 runs to 15 residues. Trimming took 2 bases from V and 3 from J, leaving 11 bases between them. In DNA, the CDR3 is TGTGCCAGCAGCTTACCCGGCACGGTCAATCAGCCCCAGCATTTT. Protein sequence: CASSLPGTVNQPQHF.

This clonotype was seen at least ten times. V and J are TRBV18 and TRBJ2-1; 12 nucleotides line up with TRBD2. Germline trimming cut 4 bases from V and 4 bases from J; bases unmatched to any gene: 2. The CDR3 has 15 residues. Per germline, CDR1 KGHSH and CDR2 LQKENI. The CDR3 sequence is CASSLTSGRYNEQFF. Here the CDR3 DNA reads TGTGCCAGCTCACTCACTAGCGGGAGGTACAATGAGCAGTTCTTC.

At least ten counts were recorded for this clonotype. The rearrangement uses TRBV7-2 and TRBJ2-1; a weak D match, TRBD2 (5 bases). This CDR3 is built from 12 residues. Germline-derived CDR1 and CDR2 are SGHTA and FQGNSA. Trimming left V 3 bases short and J 10 bases short, with 10 bases between. For the CDR3, the DNA is TGTGCCAGCAGCTTCCGGGGTCCGGAGCAGTTCTTC. This codes for CASSFRGPEQFF.

The rearrangement joins TRBV7-9 to TRBJ2-2, with D unclear. The CDR3 is made up of 16 amino acids. CDR1 and CDR2 from the germline V gene are SEHNR and FQNEAQ (reference sequence). Trimming removed 1 base at V and 2 bases at J, with 11 bases between. The CDR3 coding sequence is TGTGCCAGCAGCTTAGGTGGCAGAGTAAACACCGGGGAGCTGTTTTTT. Translated: CASSLGGRVNTGELFF.

V usage is TRBV20-1 and J usage is TRBJ2-7, with TRBD1 as a possible D gene (6 bases). The ends were cut back, 2 bases at V and 2 bases at J, with 13 bases in the middle. The length of the CDR3 is 14 residues. The germline V gene has CDR1 DFQATT and CDR2 SNEGSKA (reference sequence). Here the CDR3 reads CSARIIRDTYEQYF. CDR3 sequence (DNA): TGCAGTGCTAGAATAATCCGGGACACCTACGAGCAGTACTTC.

The chain links TRBV27 to TRBJ2-5, with D maybe TRBD2 (5 bases). V lost 4 bases and J 2 bases, leaving 14 bases between the germline ends. Germline loops: CDR1 MNHEY, CDR2 SMNVEV (reference sequence). This CDR3 contains 15 residues. The CDR3 region is CASSSSWTLQETQYF. In nucleotides, the CDR3 is TGTGCCAGCAGTTCTTCTTGGACTTTACAAGAGACCCAGTACTTC.